Below, 26 T cell receptor beta chains from the same sample are listed, as sequenced in a study of CD8 T cells in ankylosing spondylitis. Each CDR3 protein is one row after TCRdb ran MiXCR on the 5' RACE reads. This sample has 250,000 or so distinct CDR3 sequences, with 10% to 13% found just once. The specimen sequenced was blood, either unsorted or a sorted T cell fraction (not recorded which). The receptors were sampled from a male donor with ankylosing spondylitis or in good health (not recorded which).

This clonotype was recorded at least ten times. CDR3 sequence (DNA): TGTGCCAGCAGACTCTTAAATAGACCCGAGCAGTACTTC. Encoded protein: CASRLLNRPEQYF. V is TRBV27 and J is TRBJ2-7, with D uncertain. The V end lost 6 bases, the J end lost 6 bases, and 15 bases lay between the germline ends. The CDR3 consists of 13 residues. Per the germline V gene, CDR1 is MNHEY and CDR2 is SMNVEV (reference sequence).

This clonotype showed up just a few times. This chain links TRBV4-2 with TRBJ2-5, with no clear D. Trimming left V 2 bases short and J 0 bases short, with 10 bases between. In germline, CDR1 is LGHNA, CDR2 YNFKEQ. The CDR3 sequence is 15 residues long. CDR3: CASSQKGLNQETQYF. CDR3 nucleotide sequence: TGTGCCAGCAGCCAAAAAGGGCTCAACCAAGAGACCCAGTACTTC.

Of note for this clonotype: The germline gene is not matched at one end of the junction; a read error may be the cause. The V and J genes are TRBV12-3 or TRBV12-4 and TRBJ2-1; no reliable D call. The CDR3 covers 14 residues. DNA for the CDR3: TGTGCCAGCGAAGCGCATAGCTCCTACAATGTGCAGTTCTTC. It specifies CASEAHSSYNVQFF.

This clonotype appeared many times. The chain links TRBV12-5 to TRBJ2-4; D is unresolved. The CDR3 has 13 residues. Trimming stripped 5 bases from V and 8 bases from J, with 13 bases between. The V gene's germline CDR1 is LGHNT and CDR2 FRNRAP. CDR3 DNA sequence: TGTGCTAGTGGTAACGAGCCGGGCCACATTCAGTACTTC. Amino acids: CASGNEPGHIQYF.

This clonotype was detected many times. The V gene is TRBV9, the J gene TRBJ2-1; 16 nucleotides agree with TRBD2. Germline trimming cut 4 bases from V and 10 bases from J; bases unmatched to any gene: 5. CDR1 and CDR2 (germline): SGDLS, YYNGEE. This CDR3 spans 15 amino acids. CDR3 sequence reads: CASSPGTSGRGEQFF. The CDR3 DNA reads as TGTGCCAGCAGCCCTGGGACTAGCGGGAGGGGCGAGCAGTTCTTC.

This clonotype was seen many times. The rearrangement joins TRBV5-6 to TRBJ2-7, with D tentatively TRBD1 (5 bases). The length of the CDR3 is 14 residues. The V gene lost 8 bases and the J gene lost 4 bases, with 19 bases spanning the gap. The germline gives CDR1 SGHDT, CDR2 YYEEEE. CDR3 bases: TGTGCCAGTCGTCGGGTGGCAGGGAAATACGAGCAGTACTTC. This encodes CASRRVAGKYEQYF. The entire variable domain, with the rest obtained from reference TRBV5-6 and TRBJ2-7, is as follows: DAGVTQSPTHLIKTRGQQVTLRCSPKSGHDTVSWYQQALGQGPQFIFQYYEEEERQRGNFPDRFSGHQFPNYSSELNVNALLLGDSALYLCASRRVAGKYEQYFGPGTRLTVT.

This clonotype was recorded at least ten times. The chain combines TRBV5-1 with TRBJ2-7; possible D gene TRBD2, 5 bases. The CDR3 is 13 amino acids. CDR1 SGHRS and CDR2 YFSETQ come from the germline V gene. Trimming took 4 bases from V and 3 from J, leaving 11 bases between them. The CDR3 coding sequence is TGCGCCAGCAGCCAGGACGGAGGCTACGAGCAGTACTTC. Encoded protein: CASSQDGGYEQYF.

There are a few counts of this clonotype. This chain uses TRBV6-1 with TRBJ2-5; D is possibly TRBD2 (6 bases). Germline lookup yields CDR1 MNHNS and CDR2 SASEGT. CDR3 length: 16 residues. Deletions cut 1 base from V and 4 bases from J, with 16 bases between. The CDR3 sequence: CASSEGLAMGRETQYF. The CDR3 DNA follows: TGTGCCAGCAGTGAAGGCCTAGCGATGGGGCGAGAGACCCAGTACTTC.

This clonotype was picked up a small number of times. The chain links TRBV7-2 to TRBJ2-3; D gene ambiguous. Trimming took off 1 base at V and 10 bases at J, with 9 bases between the two ends. The CDR3 totals 12 residues. Germline lookup yields CDR1 SGHTA and CDR2 FQGNSA. CDR3 protein: CASSLDRSAQYF. CDR3 DNA: TGTGCCAGCAGCTTAGATAGATCAGCGCAGTATTTT. The full variable domain, rest sourced from reference TRBV7-2 and TRBJ2-3, is GAGVSQSPSNKVTEKGKDVELRCDPISGHTALYWYRQSLGQGLEFLIYFQGNSAPDKSGLPSDRFSAERTGGSVSTLTIQRTQQEDSAVYLCASSLDRSAQYFGPGTRLTVL.

The V gene is TRBV6-1, the J gene TRBJ1-5, with D possibly being TRBD1 (5 bases). Germline lookup yields CDR1 MNHNS and CDR2 SASEGT. Trimming left V 2 bases short and J 6 bases short, with 8 bases between. The CDR3 is made up of 13 amino acids. The CDR3 DNA reads as TGTGCCAGCAGTGAATCGGGGGTTCAGCCCCAGCATTTT. It specifies CASSESGVQPQHF.

The sample holds many counts of this clonotype. V is TRBV6-5 and J is TRBJ1-2; weak D call: TRBD1 (6 bases). Trimming removed 4 bases at V and 2 bases at J, with 11 bases between. There are 14 residues in the CDR3. Per the germline V gene, CDR1 is MNHEY and CDR2 is SVGAGI. The CDR3 reads CASSFGTSNYGYTF. The CDR3 nucleotides are TGTGCCAGCAGTTTCGGGACATCCAACTATGGCTACACCTTC.

This clonotype was recorded many times. The V call is TRBV7-2, the J call TRBJ2-1, with D possibly matching TRBD2 (6 bases). V was pared by 8 bases and J by 2 bases, with 19 bases between. This CDR3 region has 16 residues. Germline V gene sequence: CDR1 SGHTA, CDR2 FQGNSA. In DNA, the CDR3 is TGTGCCAGCGCCTCGGTGGGAGGCCCCACCTACAATGAGCAGTTCTTC. This codes for CASASVGGPTYNEQFF.

This clonotype was observed at least ten times. The chain has TRBV6-1 and TRBJ2-5; a possible D gene is TRBD1 (6 bases). The CDR3 contains 14 residues. Trimming cost V 4 bases and J 4 bases, with 13 bases left between them. Germline CDR1 and CDR2: MNHNS and SASEGT. The CDR3 DNA is TGTGCCAGCAGTGTTGGACAGCGTCGAGAGACCCAGTACTTC. Translation: CASSVGQRRETQYF.

This clonotype was counted ten times or more. The chain combines TRBV5-1 with TRBJ2-2, with TRBD2 matching over 10 bases. This CDR3 contains 19 residues. The V gene's germline CDR1 is SGHRS and CDR2 YFSETQ. Trimming cost V 2 bases and J 4 bases; bases outside gene matches: 14. Here the CDR3 DNA reads TGCGCCAGCAGCTTTGGGGCCCTTCTAGCGGGAGCCAGCACCGGGGAGCTGTTTTTT. Translating gives CASSFGALLAGASTGELFF.

This clonotype was seen at least ten times. The chain combines TRBV29-1 with TRBJ1-2, with D possibly matching TRBD1 (6 bases). Germline lookup yields CDR1 SQVTM and CDR2 ANQGSEA. Trimming took 6 bases from V and 4 from J, leaving 18 bases between them. The CDR3 sequence is 14 residues long. This chain's CDR3 is CSVDPNRASYGYTF. CDR3 sequence (DNA): TGCAGCGTCGACCCTAACAGGGCTTCCTATGGCTACACCTTC.

This clonotype was counted ten times or more. The rearrangement links TRBV2 to TRBJ1-4; the D is unclear. V dropped 3 bases and J dropped 7 bases, with 12 bases sitting between them. The CDR3 extends over 14 amino acids. CDR1 and CDR2 (germline): SNHLY, FYNNEI. The CDR3 DNA follows: TGTGCCAGCAGTGAGAGCAGGCTTGCTGAAAAACTGTTTTTT. It translates to CASSESRLAEKLFF.

This rearrangement joins TRBV28 to TRBJ1-3; D remains unclear. CDR1 is MDHEN, CDR2 SYDVKM, per germline. The CDR3 is made up of 14 amino acids. V lost 5 bases and J 0 bases, leaving 8 bases between the germline ends. CDR3 sequence (DNA): TGTGCCAGCAGTCCCGGGTTCTCTGGAAACACCATATATTTT. Translating it yields CASSPGFSGNTIYF. Combining the CDR3 with reference TRBV28 and TRBJ1-3 gives the whole variable domain DVKVTQSSRYLVKRTGEKVFLECVQDMDHENMFWYRQDPGLGLRLIYFSYDVKMKEKGDIPEGYSVSREKKERFSLILESASTNQTSMYLCASSPGFSGNTIYFGEGSWLTVV.

This clonotype was picked up many times. The chain links TRBV6-5 to TRBJ1-1; a weak D match, TRBD1 (6 bases). V shed 2 bases and J shed 1 base, with 11 bases lying between them. There are 15 residues in the CDR3. Germline-derived CDR1 and CDR2 are MNHEY and SVGAGI. The CDR3 loop reads CASSYVARGNTEAFF. The CDR3 bases are TGTGCCAGCAGTTACGTGGCCAGGGGGAACACTGAAGCTTTCTTT.

This clonotype appeared many times. The chain uses TRBV20-1 and TRBJ2-5; possibly TRBD2 for D (5 bases). Trimming cost V 6 bases and J 2 bases, with 13 bases left between them. Germline V gene sequence: CDR1 DFQATT, CDR2 SNEGSKA (reference sequence). CDR3 length: 13 residues. The CDR3 here is CSAKTPGQETQYF. The CDR3, as DNA: TGCAGTGCAAAAACGCCGGGGCAAGAGACCCAGTACTTC.

In its sample, this clonotype was seen many times. The V and J genes are TRBV20-1 and TRBJ2-7, with a tentative D call TRBD2 (6 bases). Germline CDR1 is DFQATT and CDR2 is SNEGSKA (reference sequence). Between the trimmed V and J ends, which lost 0 bases and 2 bases, there was a span of 17 bases. The CDR3 has 16 residues. The CDR3 loop is CSARDLTRGVTYEQYF. The DNA of the CDR3 is TGCAGTGCTAGAGATCTTACCCGCGGGGTTACCTACGAGCAGTACTTC.

This chain links TRBV4-1 with TRBJ2-7; perhaps TRBD2 as D (5 bases). Germline values: CDR1 MGHRA, CDR2 YSYEKL. Trimming cost V 11 bases and J 0 bases, with 14 bases left between them. This CDR3 comprises 13 residues. The CDR3 nucleotides are TGCGCCGCCTCCCGGGATAGCTCCTACGAGCAGTACTTC. This codes for CAASRDSSYEQYF.

This clonotype was observed many times. In DNA form, the CDR3 reads TGTGCCAGCGGGGTGGGGACGGAGACCCAGTACTTC. Translation: CASGVGTETQYF. The rearrangement uses TRBV6-1 and TRBJ2-5, with D possibly being TRBD1 or TRBD2 (5 bases each). The ends were cut back, 8 bases at V and 5 bases at J, with 12 bases in the middle. From germline, CDR1 is MNHNS and CDR2 SASEGT. This CDR3 has 12 amino acids.

This chain uses TRBV30 with TRBJ2-1, with TRBD2 as a possible D gene (5 bases). Germline V lookup: CDR1 GTSNPN, CDR2 SVGIG (reference sequence). The CDR3 runs to 12 residues. V lost 0 bases to trimming and J lost 10 bases, with 10 bases between them. The CDR3 loop reads CAWSVSRREQFF. The CDR3 DNA is TGTGCCTGGAGTGTAAGTAGGAGGGAGCAGTTCTTC.

The table lists this clonotype with a few counts. The CDR3 DNA sequence: TGTGCCAGCAGCAAACTCGGGGAGGGCTACACCTTC. It codes for CASSKLGEGYTF. The gene calls are TRBV7-9 and TRBJ1-2; D gene uncertain. This CDR3 spans 12 amino acids. In germline, CDR1 is SEHNR, CDR2 FQNEAQ (reference sequence). The V and J ends lost 5 bases and 8 bases respectively, with 12 bases between them.

This clonotype was observed a few times. The J gene is TRBJ2-7, the V gene TRBV12-3 or TRBV12-4; weak D call: TRBD2 (5 bases). The V and J ends lost 6 bases and 6 bases respectively, with 12 bases between them. This CDR3 is 12 amino acids long. DNA of the CDR3: TGTGCCAGCAGCCCTATCCGGGGCGAGCAGTACTTC. Translation gives CASSPIRGEQYF.

There are a few counts of this clonotype. The chain recombines TRBV3-1 with TRBJ2-2; weak D call: TRBD2 (6 bases). Germline V gene lookup returns CDR1 LGHDT and CDR2 YNNKEL (reference sequence). Trimming removed 3 bases at V and 6 bases at J, with 14 bases between. The CDR3 covers 15 residues. The CDR3, as DNA: TGTGCCAGCAGCCATGGAGGGCTAGACGCCGGGGAGCTGTTTTTT. Protein product: CASSHGGLDAGELFF.